Below are 12 T cell receptor beta chains sequenced from a single sample in a study of response to subunit inactivated influenza vaccine. TCRdb reprocessed the RT-PCR reads with MiXCR, giving one entry per CDR3 protein. The table records around 200,000 distinct CDR3 sequences, around a tenth of them present only once. The input for sequencing was non-naive T cells sorted from PBMCs, taken on the day of vaccination. These receptors were collected from a man between 45 and 60 years old who received an inactivated influenza vaccine.

The chain carries TRBV2 and TRBJ2-3, with 10 bases aligning to TRBD2. The germline gives CDR1 SNHLY, CDR2 FYNNEI. The CDR3 contains 16 residues. Unmatched junction bases numbered 6, after V lost 4 bases and J lost 2 bases. CDR3 sequence: CASSGASGRFTDTQYF. CDR3 coding DNA: TGTGCCAGCAGTGGGGCTAGCGGGAGATTCACAGATACGCAGTATTTT.

About this clonotype: Since a much larger clone is just one base distant, this may be a read error. J is TRBJ2-7 and V is TRBV11-1; 7 bases fit TRBD2. J lost 2 bases, V lost 1 base, and 14 bases had no gene match. CDR1 and CDR2 (germline): SGHAT, FQDESV (reference sequence). The CDR3 runs 18 residues. The CDR3 reads CASSLEVSGLRTTYEQYF. The CDR3 bases are TGTGCCAGCAGCTTAGAGGTTTCGGGACTACGTACGACCTACGAGCAGTACTTC.

This clonotype has at least ten counts. The chain carries TRBV29-1 and TRBJ2-3; 9 bases line up with TRBD2. Losses at the gene ends were 1 base for V and 1 base for J; bases not matched to a gene: 3. Germline CDR1 is SQVTM and CDR2 is ANQGSEA. The CDR3 is 15 residues long. The CDR3 protein is CSVEGERGGTDTQYF. The CDR3 nucleotides are TGCAGCGTTGAAGGAGAGCGGGGGGGCACAGATACGCAGTATTTT.

Comments on this clonotype: A much larger clone differs by one base, so this may be a read error. The chain uses TRBV29-1 and TRBJ1-1; D is possibly TRBD1 (5 bases). Germline V gene sequence: CDR1 SQVTM, CDR2 ANQGSEA. V gave up 4 bases and J gave up 0 bases, with 9 bases separating them. This CDR3 comprises 13 residues. The DNA for the CDR3 is TGCAGCGTTGTAAAGGACATGAACACTGAAGCTTTCTTT. This gives the protein CSVVKDMNTEAFF.

This clonotype was picked up many times. The genes are TRBV20-1 and TRBJ1-4, with D perhaps TRBD1 (5 bases). Looked up from germline, CDR1 is DFQATT and CDR2 is SNEGSKA (reference sequence). The CDR3 contains 16 residues. Trimming removed 6 bases from V and 10 bases from J, with 27 bases in between. This chain's CDR3 is CSAELTRRTHVGKLFF. The CDR3 DNA sequence: TGCAGTGCCGAACTAACCCGCCGGACACACGTGGGAAAACTGTTTTTT.

Here the CDR3 DNA reads TGTGCCAGCAGCCATTCGGGACAGGGGGGCTACGAGCAGTACTTC. It yields the protein CASSHSGQGGYEQYF. This sequence joins TRBV3-1 and TRBJ2-7; 11 nucleotides align to TRBD1. The trim removed 3 bases at V and 3 bases at J, leaving 4 bases unmatched. This CDR3 contains 15 residues. Germline CDR1 reads LGHDT; CDR2 reads YNNKEL (reference sequence).

The CDR3 nucleotides are TGTGCCAGCAGTTTTGAGGACAGGGGCCATACGCAGTATTTT. The encoded protein is CASSFEDRGHTQYF. The chain uses TRBV28 and TRBJ2-3; 9 bases map to TRBD1. The ends lost 3 bases at V and 7 bases at J; junction bases unmatched: 5. The germline V gene has CDR1 MDHEN and CDR2 SYDVKM. The CDR3 runs to 14 residues. Full variable domain (rest looked up from reference TRBV28 and TRBJ2-3): DVKVTQSSRYLVKRTGEKVFLECVQDMDHENMFWYRQDPGLGLRLIYFSYDVKMKEKGDIPEGYSVSREKKERFSLILESASTNQTSMYLCASSFEDRGHTQYFGPGTRLTVL.

This clonotype was detected many times. The chain has TRBV5-1 and TRBJ2-1; unclear D gene. The CDR3 extends over 16 amino acids. Looked up from germline, CDR1 is SGHRS and CDR2 is YFSETQ. Trimming removed 2 bases at V and 0 bases at J, with 12 bases between. CDR3 coding DNA: TGCGCCAGCAGCTTAACTCCCTCCAGCTCCTACAATGAGCAGTTCTTC. Translating it yields CASSLTPSSSYNEQFF.

This clonotype was detected ten times or more. The rearrangement joins TRBV29-1 to TRBJ2-7; D is unclear. This CDR3 is 11 amino acids long. Germline CDR1 is SQVTM and CDR2 is ANQGSEA. V lost 4 bases and J 2 bases, leaving 6 bases between the germline ends. CDR3 amino acids: CSVASAYEQYF. CDR3 nucleotide sequence: TGCAGCGTTGCCAGCGCCTACGAGCAGTACTTC.

This clonotype was seen repeatedly, ten times or more. The chain joins TRBV11-2 to TRBJ2-7, with unresolved D. V shed 0 bases and J shed 2 bases, with 2 bases lying between them. CDR1 is SGHAT and CDR2 is FQNNGV in the germline V gene. This CDR3 has 12 residues. CDR3 loop: CASSLDAYEQYF. CDR3 DNA sequence: TGTGCCAGCAGCTTAGATGCCTACGAGCAGTACTTC.

This clonotype was seen many times. The V call is TRBV12-3 or TRBV12-4, the J call TRBJ1-2; D remains unclear. V lost 3 bases and J lost 2, with 10 bases in between. This CDR3 has 14 amino acids. Here the CDR3 DNA reads TGTGCCAGCAGTTTGGGAGTAGCGAACTATGGCTACACCTTC. It translates to CASSLGVANYGYTF.

In its sample, this clonotype was seen many times. The V gene is TRBV9, the J gene TRBJ1-1; 9 positions agree with TRBD1. V dropped 0 bases and J dropped 4; count of bases not matched to a gene: 4. This CDR3 region has 15 residues. Germline CDR1 reads SGDLS; CDR2 reads YYNGEE. The CDR3 DNA is TGTGCCAGCAGCGTAGGTGGGACAGGGCCCACTGAAGCTTTCTTT. Protein: CASSVGGTGPTEAFF. The complete variable domain, with remaining parts taken from reference TRBV9 and TRBJ1-1, reads DSGVTQTPKHLITATGQRVTLRCSPRSGDLSVYWYQQSLDQGLQFLIQYYNGEERAKGNILERFSAQQFPDLHSELNLSSLELGDSALYFCASSVGGTGPTEAFFGQGTRLTVV.